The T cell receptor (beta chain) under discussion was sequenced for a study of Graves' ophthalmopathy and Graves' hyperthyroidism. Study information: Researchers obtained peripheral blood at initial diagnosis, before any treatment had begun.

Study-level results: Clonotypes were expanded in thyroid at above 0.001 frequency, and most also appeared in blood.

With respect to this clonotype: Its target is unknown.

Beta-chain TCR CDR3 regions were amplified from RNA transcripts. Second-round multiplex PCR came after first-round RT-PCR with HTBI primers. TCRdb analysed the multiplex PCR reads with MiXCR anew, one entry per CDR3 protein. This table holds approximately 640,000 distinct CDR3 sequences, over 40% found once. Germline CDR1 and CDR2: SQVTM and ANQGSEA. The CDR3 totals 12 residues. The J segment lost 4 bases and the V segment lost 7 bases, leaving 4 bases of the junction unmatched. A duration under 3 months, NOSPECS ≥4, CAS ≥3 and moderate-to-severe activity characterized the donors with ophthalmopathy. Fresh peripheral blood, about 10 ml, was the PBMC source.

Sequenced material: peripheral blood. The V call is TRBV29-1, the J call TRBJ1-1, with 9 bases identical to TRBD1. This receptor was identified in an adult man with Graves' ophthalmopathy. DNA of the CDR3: TGCAGCGAACAGGGGGCCTCCACTGAAGCTTTCTTT. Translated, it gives CSEQGASTEAFF.